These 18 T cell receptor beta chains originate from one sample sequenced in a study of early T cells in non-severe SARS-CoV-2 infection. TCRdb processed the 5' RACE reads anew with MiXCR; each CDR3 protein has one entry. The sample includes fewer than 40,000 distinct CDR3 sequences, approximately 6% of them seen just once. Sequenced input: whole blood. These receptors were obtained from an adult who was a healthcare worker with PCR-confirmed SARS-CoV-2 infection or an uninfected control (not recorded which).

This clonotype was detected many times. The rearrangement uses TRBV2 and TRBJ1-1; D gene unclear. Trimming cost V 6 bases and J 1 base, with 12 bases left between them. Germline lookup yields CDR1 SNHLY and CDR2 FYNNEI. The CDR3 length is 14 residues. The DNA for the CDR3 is TGTGCCAGCAGGACCCTTAGGACGAACACTGAAGCTTTCTTT. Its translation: CASRTLRTNTEAFF. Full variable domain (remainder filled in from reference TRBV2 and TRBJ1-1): EPEVTQTPSHQVTQMGQEVILRCVPISNHLYFYWYRQILGQKVEFLVSFYNNEISEKSEIFDDQFSVERPDGSNFTLKIRSTKLEDSAMYFCASRTLRTNTEAFFGQGTRLTVV.

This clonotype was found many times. Here the CDR3 reads CASRATSGGIYEQYF. For the CDR3, the DNA is TGTGCCAGCAGGGCCACTAGCGGGGGAATTTACGAGCAGTACTTC. This sequence joins TRBV11-2 and TRBJ2-7, with TRBD2 identical over 11 bases. Germline CDR1 is SGHAT and CDR2 is FQNNGV. This CDR3 has 15 amino acids. V shed 6 bases and J 4 bases; nucleotides not matched to a gene: 8.

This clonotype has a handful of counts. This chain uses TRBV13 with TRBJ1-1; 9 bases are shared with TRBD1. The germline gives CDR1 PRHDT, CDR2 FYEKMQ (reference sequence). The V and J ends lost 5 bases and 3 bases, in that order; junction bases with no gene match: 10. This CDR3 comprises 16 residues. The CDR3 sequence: CASSHRDRALDTEAFF. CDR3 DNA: TGTGCCAGCAGCCACCGGGACAGGGCCCTGGACACTGAAGCTTTCTTT.

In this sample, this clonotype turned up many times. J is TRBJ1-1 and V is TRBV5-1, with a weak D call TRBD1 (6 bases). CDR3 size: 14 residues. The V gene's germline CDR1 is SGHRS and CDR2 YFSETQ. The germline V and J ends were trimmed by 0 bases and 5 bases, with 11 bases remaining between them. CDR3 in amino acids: CASSLDGGETEAFF. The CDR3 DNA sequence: TGCGCCAGCAGCTTGGACGGGGGCGAAACTGAAGCTTTCTTT.

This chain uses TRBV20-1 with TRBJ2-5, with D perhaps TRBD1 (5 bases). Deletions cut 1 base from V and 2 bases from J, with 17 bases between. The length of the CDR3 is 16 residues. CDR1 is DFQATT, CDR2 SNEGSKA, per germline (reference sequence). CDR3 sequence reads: CSARASDTVTQETQYF. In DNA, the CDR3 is TGCAGTGCTAGAGCTTCGGACACGGTTACTCAAGAGACCCAGTACTTC.

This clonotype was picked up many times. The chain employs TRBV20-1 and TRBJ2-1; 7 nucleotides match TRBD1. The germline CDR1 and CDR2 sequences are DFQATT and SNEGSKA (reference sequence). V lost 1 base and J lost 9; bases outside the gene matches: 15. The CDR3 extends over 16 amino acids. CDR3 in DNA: TGCAGTGCTAGAGCCACCAACCGTATACAGGGGTCTGAGCAGTTCTTC. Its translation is CSARATNRIQGSEQFF.

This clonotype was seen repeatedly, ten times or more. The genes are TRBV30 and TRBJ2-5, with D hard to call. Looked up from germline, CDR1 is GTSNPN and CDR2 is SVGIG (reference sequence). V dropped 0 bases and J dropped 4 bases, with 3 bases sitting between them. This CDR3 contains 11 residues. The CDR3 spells CAWSVRETQYF. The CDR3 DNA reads TGTGCCTGGAGTGTACGAGAGACCCAGTACTTC.

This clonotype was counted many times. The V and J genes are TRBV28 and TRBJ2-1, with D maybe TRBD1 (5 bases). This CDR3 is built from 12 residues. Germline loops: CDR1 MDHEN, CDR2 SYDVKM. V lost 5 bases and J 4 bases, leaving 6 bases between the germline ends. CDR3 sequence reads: CASSTGYNEQFF. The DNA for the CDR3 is TGTGCCAGCAGTACAGGTTACAATGAGCAGTTCTTC.

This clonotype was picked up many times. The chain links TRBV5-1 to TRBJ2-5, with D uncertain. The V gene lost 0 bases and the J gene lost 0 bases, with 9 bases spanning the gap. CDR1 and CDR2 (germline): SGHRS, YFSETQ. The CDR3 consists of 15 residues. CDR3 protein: CASSLGAGYQETQYF. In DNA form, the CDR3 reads TGCGCCAGCAGCTTGGGGGCCGGTTACCAAGAGACCCAGTACTTC.

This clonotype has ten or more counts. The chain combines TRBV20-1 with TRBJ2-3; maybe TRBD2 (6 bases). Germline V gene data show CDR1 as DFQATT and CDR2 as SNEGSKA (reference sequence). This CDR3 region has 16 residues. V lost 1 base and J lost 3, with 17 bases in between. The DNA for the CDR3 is TGCAGTGCTAGAGGCCCGGGGGTTTTGGGTACAGATACGCAGTATTTT. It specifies CSARGPGVLGTDTQYF.

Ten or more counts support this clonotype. CDR3 loop: CSARDINGGDTQYF. The CDR3 region has the DNA TGCAGTGCTAGAGATATCAATGGTGGAGATACGCAGTATTTT. The chain uses TRBV20-1 and TRBJ2-3; D ambiguous. Germline V lookup: CDR1 DFQATT, CDR2 SNEGSKA (reference sequence). The V end was cut by 0 bases, the J end by 5 bases, with 12 bases between. CDR3 length equals 14 residues.

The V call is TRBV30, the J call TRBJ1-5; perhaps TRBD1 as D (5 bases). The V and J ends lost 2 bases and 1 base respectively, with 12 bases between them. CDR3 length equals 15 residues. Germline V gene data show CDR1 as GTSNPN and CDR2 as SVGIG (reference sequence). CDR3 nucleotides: TGTGCCTGGAGTCTAATGGGGGGGAGCAATCAGCCCCAGCATTTT. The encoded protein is CAWSLMGGSNQPQHF.

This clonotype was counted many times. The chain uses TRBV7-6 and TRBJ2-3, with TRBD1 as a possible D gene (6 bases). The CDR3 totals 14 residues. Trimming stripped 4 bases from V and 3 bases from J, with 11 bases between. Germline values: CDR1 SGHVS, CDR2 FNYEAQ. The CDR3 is CASSSFTGTDTQYF. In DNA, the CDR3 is TGTGCCAGCAGCTCCTTTACAGGGACAGATACGCAGTATTTT.

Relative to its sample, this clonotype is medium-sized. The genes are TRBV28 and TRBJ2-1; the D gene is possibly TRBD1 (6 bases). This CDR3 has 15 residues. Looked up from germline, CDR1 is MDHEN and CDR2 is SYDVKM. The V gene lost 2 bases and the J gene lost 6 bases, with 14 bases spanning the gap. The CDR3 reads CASSLGDIQGNEQFF. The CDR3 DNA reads TGTGCCAGCAGTTTAGGGGACATCCAAGGCAATGAGCAGTTCTTC.

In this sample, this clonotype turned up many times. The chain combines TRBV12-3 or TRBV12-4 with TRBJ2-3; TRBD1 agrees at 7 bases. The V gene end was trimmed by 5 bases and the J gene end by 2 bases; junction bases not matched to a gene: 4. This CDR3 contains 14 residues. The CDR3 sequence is CASSRDSYTDTQYF. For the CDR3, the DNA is TGTGCCAGCAGTCGGGACAGCTACACAGATACGCAGTATTTT.

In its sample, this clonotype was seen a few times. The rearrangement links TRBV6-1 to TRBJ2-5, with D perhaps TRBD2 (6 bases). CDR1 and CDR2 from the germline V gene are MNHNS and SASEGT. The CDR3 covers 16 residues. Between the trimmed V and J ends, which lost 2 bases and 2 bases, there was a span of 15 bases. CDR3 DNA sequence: TGTGCCAGCAGTGAACTAATGACTAGAGGGCAAGAGACCCAGTACTTC. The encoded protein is CASSELMTRGQETQYF.

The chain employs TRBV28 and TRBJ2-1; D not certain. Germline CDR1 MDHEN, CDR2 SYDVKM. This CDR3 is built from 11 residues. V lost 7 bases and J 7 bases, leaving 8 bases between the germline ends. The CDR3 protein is CASMRRNEQFF. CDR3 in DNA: TGTGCCAGCATGAGGCGGAATGAGCAGTTCTTC.

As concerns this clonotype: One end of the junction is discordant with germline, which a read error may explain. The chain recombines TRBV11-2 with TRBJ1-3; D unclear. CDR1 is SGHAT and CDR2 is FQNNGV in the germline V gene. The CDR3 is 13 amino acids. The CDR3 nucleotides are TGTGCCAGCAGCCGACCGGCGGGAATCACCATATATTTT. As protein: CASSRPAGITIYF.